Listed below are T cell receptor beta chains from one sample, sequenced in a study of blood T cell repertoires in COVID-19. The table came from immunoSEQ multiplex PCR; TCRdb's copy has only in-frame clones and leaves some out. The data show about 380,000 clones, 89% seen once. The sequenced sample was peripheral blood. The receptors were gathered from a man aged 40-50 years with acute or convalescent COVID-19. The CDR3 runs from the conserved cysteine through the conserved F or W. Each record gives: J gene, D gene, V gene, clone size, CDR3 protein, CDR3 DNA. A D gene is named only where the DNA matches it firmly. Clone size is stated in some rows and not others, as once, few, many or a class when expanded.

TRBJ1-2	.	TRBV6-1	.	CASSEQGDGYTF	TGTGCCAGCAGTGAACAGGGCGATGGCTACACCTTC
TRBJ2-3	TRBD2	TRBV10-2	.	CASRAGTSGRSGAQYF	TGCGCCAGCAGGGCCGGGACTAGCGGGAGGTCTGGGGCGCAGTATTTT
TRBJ1-3	.	TRBV4-3	.	CASSPGVLGSGNTIYF	TGCGCCAGCAGCCCAGGGGTTTTGGGCTCTGGAAACACCATATATTTT
TRBJ1-4	TRBD1	TRBV30	.	CAWTPGGADEKLFF	TGTGCCTGGACACCAGGGGGCGCGGACGAAAAACTGTTTTTT
TRBJ2-2	.	TRBV6-1	.	CASSDGGRQGNTGELFF	TGTGCCAGCAGTGACGGTGGGCGTCAGGGGAACACCGGGGAGCTGTTTTTT
TRBJ1-4	TRBD1	TRBV5-1	.	CASSFLTGNQEKLFF	TGCGCCAGCAGCTTCCTGACAGGGAATCAAGAAAAACTGTTTTTT
TRBJ1-4	.	TRBV3-1/TRBV3-2	.	CASSQYLSTGGEKLFF	TGTGCCAGCAGCCAATATCTGTCGACTGGTGGCGAAAAACTGTTTTTT
TRBJ1-2	TRBD1	TRBV5-4	few	CASSLAAGGSYGYTF	TGTGCCAGCAGCTTGGCCGCAGGGGGCAGCTATGGCTACACCTTC
TRBJ2-6	.	TRBV28	.	CASSFTGANVLTF	TGTGCCAGCAGTTTCACTGGGGCCAACGTCCTGACTTTC
TRBJ1-1	.	TRBV7-2	.	CASSFSTGNTEAFF	TGTGCCAGCAGCTTTAGTACGGGGAACACTGAAGCTTTCTTT
TRBJ2-1	TRBD2	TRBV29-1	.	CSVSGTSGGGNEQFF	TGCAGCGTTTCCGGGACTAGCGGGGGGGGCAATGAGCAGTTCTTC
TRBJ1-2	.	TRBV9	.	CASSVTGSNYGYTF	TGTGCCAGCAGCGTAACGGGTAGTAACTATGGCTACACCTTC
TRBJ2-1	.	TRBV9	few	CASGRDIHNEQFF	TGTGCCAGCGGACGGGACATCCACAATGAGCAGTTCTTC
TRBJ1-1	.	TRBV30	.	CAWFAGRMNTEAFF	TGTGCCTGGTTCGCGGGCCGCATGAACACTGAAGCTTTCTTT
TRBJ1-2	TRBD1	TRBV3-1/TRBV3-2	.	CASSQKPGQGVISF	TGTGCCAGCAGCCAAAAGCCGGGACAGGGGGTCATCAGCTTC
TRBJ2-1	TRBD1	TRBV7-3	.	CASSLGQGAYNEQFF	TGTGCCAGCAGCTTAGGTCAGGGGGCGTACAATGAGCAGTTCTTC
TRBJ2-5	TRBD1	TRBV6-1	.	CASSGRQGTGLETQYF	TGTGCCAGCAGTGGGAGACAGGGAACGGGGTTGGAGACCCAGTACTTC
TRBJ1-3	TRBD1	TRBV5-3	.	CARSPPEQGAFSGNTIYF	TGTGCCAGAAGTCCCCCAGAGCAGGGGGCTTTCTCTGGAAACACCATATATTTT
TRBJ2-7	TRBD2	TRBV28	.	CASTTGTSGRRAYEQYF	TGTGCCAGTACAACCGGGACTAGCGGGAGGCGCGCTTACGAGCAGTACTTC
TRBJ1-4	.	TRBV29-1	.	CSVYQDGGKLFF	TGCAGCGTTTATCAGGACGGGGGAAAACTGTTTTTT
TRBJ2-3	TRBD2	TRBV19	.	CASSIGAGGFTDTQYF	TGTGCCAGTAGTATCGGAGCGGGGGGGTTCACAGATACGCAGTATTTT
TRBJ2-2	.	TRBV7-9	.	CASSLAVTHNTGELFF	TGTGCCAGCAGCTTAGCAGTGACACACAACACCGGGGAGCTGTTTTTT
TRBJ1-3	.	TRBV5-4	once	CASSPRPGQSSGNTIYF	TGTGCCAGCAGCCCCCGACCCGGACAGAGCTCTGGAAACACCATATATTTT
TRBJ1-1	TRBD1	TRBV2	.	CATGTGYTEAFF	TGTGCCACCGGGACAGGGTACACTGAAGCTTTCTTT
TRBJ2-3	.	TRBV12-3/TRBV12-4	.	CASSFYTDTQYF	TGTGCCAGCAGTTTTTACACAGATACGCAGTATTTT
TRBJ2-1	TRBD1	TRBV2	.	CASRGDRHNEQFF	TGTGCCAGCAGGGGGGACAGACACAATGAGCAGTTCTTC
TRBJ1-1	.	TRBV5-4	.	CASSLPIVGTEAFF	TGTGCCAGCAGCTTGCCCATAGTCGGGACTGAAGCTTTCTTT
TRBJ1-5	TRBD1	TRBV27	.	CASSLKTGGRGQPQHF	TGTGCCAGCAGTTTAAAAACAGGGGGCCGGGGACAGCCCCAGCATTTT
TRBJ1-3	.	TRBV2	.	CASSENLSRNTIYF	TGTGCCAGCAGTGAGAACCTATCACGGAACACCATATATTTT
TRBJ2-2	TRBD1	TRBV4-3	.	CASSQDLGTVNTGELFF	TGCGCCAGCAGCCAAGATCTGGGGACAGTGAACACCGGGGAGCTGTTTTTT
TRBJ2-2	TRBD2	TRBV27	once	CASSLRTSGNAGELFF	TGTGCCAGCAGTCTAAGGACTAGCGGGAACGCCGGGGAGCTGTTTTTT
TRBJ1-1	.	TRBV21-1	.	CASSKRGHPNTEAFF	TGTGCCAGCAGCAAAAGGGGACACCCGAACACTGAAGCTTTCTTT
TRBJ2-1	TRBD2	TRBV3-1/TRBV3-2	once	CASSQDQVVAGVNEQFF	TGTGCCAGCAGCCAAGATCAGGTGGTAGCGGGGGTTAATGAGCAGTTCTTC
TRBJ2-2	TRBD2	TRBV9	.	CASSRGLAGGQTGELFF	TGTGCCAGCAGCCGAGGACTAGCGGGGGGACAAACCGGGGAGCTGTTTTTT
TRBJ1-2	TRBD1	TRBV6-1	.	CASSENTGEDGYTF	TGTGCCAGCAGTGAAAATACAGGGGAGGATGGCTACACCTTC